These 21 T cell receptor beta chains were all obtained from the same sample, sequenced in a study of blood T cell repertoires in COVID-19. Clones were read by immunoSEQ multiplex PCR, and TCRdb kept only the in-frame ones, dropping some. The sample holds 450,000 to 500,000 clones, 75% to 90% seen once. Source material: PBMCs or T cells enriched from blood (not recorded which). The receptors come from a woman younger than 35 who had recovered from COVID-19.

About this clone itself: This specimen includes other DNA sequences encoding the same CDR3. The V gene is TRBV5-1, the J gene TRBJ1-4, with D tentatively TRBD1 (5 bases). Germline CDR1 and CDR2: SGHRS and YFSETQ. V gave up 0 bases and J gave up 4 bases, with 7 bases separating them. The CDR3 has 14 residues. CDR3 in DNA: TGCGCCAGCAGCTTGGAAGGGGTTAATGAAAAACTGTTTTTT. Its translation: CASSLEGVNEKLFF.

CDR3 sequence: CASREPGTGVTGELFF. CDR3 bases: TGCGCCAGCAGGGAACCCGGGACAGGAGTAACCGGGGAGCTGTTTTTT. The rearrangement joins TRBV5-1 to TRBJ2-2, with TRBD1 matching 8 bases. The CDR3 length is 16 residues. After removal of 5 bases from V and 5 bases from J, the junction contained 11 bases not matched to a gene. In germline, CDR1 is SGHRS, CDR2 YFSETQ.

CDR3: CASSQVTGGSSDEQFF. The CDR3 region has the DNA TGCGCCAGCAGCCAGGTGACAGGGGGTAGTAGCGATGAGCAGTTCTTC. The genes are TRBV4-1 and TRBJ2-1; TRBD1 matches at 9 bases. After removal of 3 bases from V and 8 bases from J, the junction contained 11 bases not matched to a gene. The CDR3 loop spans 16 amino acids. CDR1 and CDR2 from the germline V gene are MGHRA and YSYEKL.

The J gene is TRBJ1-6, the V gene TRBV18, with D unclear. The V and J ends lost 4 bases and 7 bases respectively, with 5 bases between them. Germline lookup yields CDR1 KGHSH and CDR2 LQKENI. The CDR3 sequence is 12 residues long. The CDR3 region has the DNA TGTGCCAGCTCACAGCCCAATTCACCCCTCCACTTT. It translates to CASSQPNSPLHF.

The rearrangement joins TRBV7-2 to TRBJ1-2, with 7 bases fitting TRBD1. The junction had 6 bases not matched to a gene; V was cut back by 0 bases and J by 2 bases. Germline CDR1 is SGHTA and CDR2 is FQGNSA. CDR3 length: 16 residues. CDR3 bases: TGTGCCAGCAGCTTAGCTACCGGGACAGCCAACTATGGCTACACCTTC. This sequence encodes CASSLATGTANYGYTF.

This clone was observed a single time. CDR3: CASSRTGGENEQFF. The CDR3 bases are TGTGCCAGCAGTCGGACAGGGGGGGAGAATGAGCAGTTCTTC. V is TRBV3-1 (or the pseudogene TRBV3-2) and J is TRBJ2-1; 10 bases are shared with TRBD1. Germline V gene data show CDR1 as LGHDT and CDR2 as YNNKEL (reference sequence). The CDR3 consists of 14 residues. Trimming removed 6 bases from V and 7 bases from J; junction bases left unmatched: 6.

V usage is TRBV6-5 and J usage is TRBJ2-1; 9 positions match TRBD2. From germline, CDR1 is MNHEY and CDR2 SVGAGI. The V gene end was trimmed by 2 bases and the J gene end by 5 bases; junction bases not matched to a gene: 4. The CDR3 covers 15 residues. CDR3 bases: TGTGCCAGCAGTTACGAGCGGGGGGCTAACAATGAGCAGTTCTTC. Residues: CASSYERGANNEQFF.

The genes are TRBV19 and TRBJ1-1; the D is unclear. CDR1 is LNHDA and CDR2 is SQIVND in the germline V gene (reference sequence). V was cut by 3 bases and J by 3 bases, with 11 bases left in between. The CDR3 sequence is 14 residues long. DNA for the CDR3: TGTGCCAGTAGTATTGGTGGGCCATACACTGAAGCTTTCTTT. This codes for CASSIGGPYTEAFF.

The chain uses TRBV5-4 and TRBJ1-2; 7 bases match TRBD1. V was pared by 5 bases and J by 11 bases, with 12 bases of the junction left unmatched. The V gene's germline CDR1 is SGHNT and CDR2 YYREEE (reference sequence). The CDR3 is 13 residues long. The CDR3 DNA sequence: TGTGCCAGCAGTTTCGCCCCGGGACAGAATTACACCTTC. Translating gives CASSFAPGQNYTF.

The chain combines TRBV5-1 with TRBJ2-3, with D perhaps TRBD2 (6 bases). V lost 4 bases to trimming and J lost 0 bases, with 9 bases between them. This CDR3 region has 14 residues. Germline V gene sequence: CDR1 SGHRS, CDR2 YFSETQ. The CDR3 is CASSQSGSTDTQYF. In DNA form, the CDR3 reads TGCGCCAGCAGCCAAAGCGGGAGCACAGATACGCAGTATTTT. The variable domain in full, with the rest retrieved from reference TRBV5-1 and TRBJ2-3, is KAGVTQTPRYLIKTRGQQVTLSCSPISGHRSVSWYQQTPGQGLQFLFEYFSETQRNKGNFPGRFSGRQFSNSRSEMNVSTLELGDSALYLCASSQSGSTDTQYFGPGTRLTVL.

This sequence joins TRBV7-8 and TRBJ2-3; TRBD2 matches 10 bases. This CDR3 is built from 14 residues. The germline CDR1 and CDR2 sequences are SGHVS and FQNEAQ. The V gene end was trimmed by 6 bases and the J gene end by 1 base; junction bases not matched to a gene: 1. The CDR3: CASSGTSGTDTQYF. CDR3 sequence (DNA): TGTGCCAGCAGTGGGACTAGCGGCACAGATACGCAGTATTTT.

This sequence joins TRBV5-1 and TRBJ2-1; TRBD2 agrees at 12 bases. Unmatched junction bases numbered 4, after V lost 4 bases and J lost 2 bases. From germline, CDR1 is SGHRS and CDR2 YFSETQ. The CDR3 length is 16 residues. CDR3 protein: CASSLGLAGTYNEQFF. The CDR3 region has the DNA TGCGCCAGCAGCCTAGGACTAGCGGGGACCTACAATGAGCAGTTCTTC.

This clone was detected a few times. The V gene is TRBV19, the J gene TRBJ1-2, with 7 bases aligning to TRBD1. Germline values: CDR1 LNHDA, CDR2 SQIVND (reference sequence). CDR3 length: 14 amino acids. With 7 bases clipped from V and 3 bases from J, the junction kept 8 bases outside the gene matches. The CDR3 DNA follows: TGTGCCAGTACGGACAGGAGATCCGACTATGGCTACACCTTC. Translated: CASTDRRSDYGYTF.

The chain recombines TRBV24-1 with TRBJ2-5, with TRBD2 identical over 11 bases. The V gene's germline CDR1 is KGHDR and CDR2 SFDVKD. The CDR3 has 15 amino acids. The J segment lost 4 bases and the V segment lost 4 bases, leaving 4 bases of the junction unmatched. The CDR3 coding sequence is TGTGCCACCAGTGAGTTTAGCGGGGGGGGAGAGACCCAGTACTTC. Protein sequence: CATSEFSGGGETQYF.

In this sample, this clone turned up a few times. This chain links TRBV7-2 with TRBJ2-7; 9 nucleotides agree with TRBD1. Germline V CDR1 and CDR2: SGHTA, FQGNSA. J gave up 2 bases and V 5 bases, and 7 bases lay outside the gene matches. This CDR3 spans 15 amino acids. CDR3 sequence: CASSINRGLAYEQYF. Written as DNA, the CDR3 is TGTGCCAGCAGCATTAACAGGGGGCTAGCCTACGAGCAGTACTTC.

The V and J genes are TRBV11-2 and TRBJ2-3; TRBD1 matches at 9 bases. CDR1 and CDR2 from the germline V gene are SGHAT and FQNNGV. The CDR3 extends over 17 amino acids. Trimming removed 3 bases from V and 2 bases from J; junction bases left unmatched: 9. This CDR3 reads CASSLGYRGPNTDTQYF. CDR3 coding DNA: TGTGCCAGCAGCTTGGGATACAGGGGGCCCAACACAGATACGCAGTATTTT.

The count of this clone is one. V is TRBV5-6 and J is TRBJ2-5, with D perhaps matching TRBD1 (8 bases). Germline V CDR1 and CDR2: SGHDT, YYEEEE. The CDR3 length is 14 residues. V dropped 1 base and J dropped 4 bases, with 11 bases sitting between them. The CDR3 DNA is TGTGCCAGCAGCTTGACAGGGGGGGGAGAGACCCAGTACTTC. This gives the protein CASSLTGGGETQYF.

The chain combines TRBV2 with TRBJ1-1, with D unresolved. The CDR3 has 12 amino acids. Per germline, CDR1 SNHLY and CDR2 FYNNEI. The ends were cut back, 6 bases at V and 2 bases at J, with 7 bases in the middle. The CDR3 sequence: CASRFSNTEAFF. The CDR3 DNA sequence: TGTGCCAGCAGGTTTTCTAACACTGAAGCTTTCTTT.

The chain carries TRBV19 and TRBJ1-5, with 7 bases matching TRBD1. The CDR3 contains 17 residues. Germline V gene sequence: CDR1 LNHDA, CDR2 SQIVND (reference sequence). The V segment lost 7 bases and the J segment 0 bases; nucleotides outside the gene matches: 12. The CDR3 coding sequence is TGTGCCAGTACCGAGGGGACAGAAAAGTATAGCAATCAGCCCCAGCATTTT. Encoded protein: CASTEGTEKYSNQPQHF.

This chain uses TRBV3-1 (or the pseudogene TRBV3-2) with TRBJ2-5; tentative D call: TRBD2 (6 bases). The length of the CDR3 is 14 residues. V dropped 3 bases and J dropped 5 bases, with 13 bases sitting between them. Germline CDR1 and CDR2: LGHDT and YNNKEL (reference sequence). The CDR3 protein is CASSHPSAGETQYF. CDR3 DNA sequence: TGTGCCAGCAGCCACCCATCTGCGGGGGAGACCCAGTACTTC.

V is TRBV11-2 and J is TRBJ2-7; TRBD2 might be the D (6 bases). This CDR3 is 15 amino acids long. The V gene lost 2 bases and the J gene lost 5 bases, with 16 bases spanning the gap. Germline V gene data show CDR1 as SGHAT and CDR2 as FQNNGV. The CDR3: CASSLRGTQGDEQYF. The CDR3 bases are TGTGCCAGCAGCTTACGTGGGACTCAGGGAGACGAGCAGTACTTC.